This section outlines one T cell receptor beta chain sequence together with its context. These data come from a study of blood T cell repertoires in COVID-19. Study summary: Some COVID-19 samples were acute and others convalescent; all came from the United States, Italy and Spain.

TCRdb's copy holds only in-frame clones and misses some; the assay was immunoSEQ multiplex PCR. The sample has approximately 53,000 clones, around 82% seen once. The origin of this receptor is a woman in her sixties with acute or convalescent COVID-19. The sequencing input was peripheral blood.

CDR3 protein: CASSQPQRNSPLHF. The DNA of the CDR3 is TGTGCCAGCAGCCAGCCTCAGAGGAATTCACCCCTCCACTTT. The chain recombines TRBV3-1 (or the pseudogene TRBV3-2) with TRBJ1-6; D is unclear. V lost 3 bases and J 7 bases, leaving 10 bases between the germline ends. CDR1 and CDR2 from the germline V gene are LGHDT and YNNKEL (reference sequence). The CDR3 spans 14 residues.